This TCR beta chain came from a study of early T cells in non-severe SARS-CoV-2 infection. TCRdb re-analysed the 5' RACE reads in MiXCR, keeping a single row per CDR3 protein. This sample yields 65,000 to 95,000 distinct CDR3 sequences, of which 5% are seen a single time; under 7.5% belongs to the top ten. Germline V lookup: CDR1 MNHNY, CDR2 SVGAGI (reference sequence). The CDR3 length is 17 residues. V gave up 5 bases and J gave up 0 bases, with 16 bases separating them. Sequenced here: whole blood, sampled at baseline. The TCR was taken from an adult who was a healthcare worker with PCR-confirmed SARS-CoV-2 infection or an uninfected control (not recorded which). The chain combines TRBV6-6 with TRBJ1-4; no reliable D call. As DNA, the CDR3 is TGTGCCAGCAGTCGTACCCCCGGAACTGCAACTAATGAAAAACTGTTTTTT. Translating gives CASSRTPGTATNEKLFF.